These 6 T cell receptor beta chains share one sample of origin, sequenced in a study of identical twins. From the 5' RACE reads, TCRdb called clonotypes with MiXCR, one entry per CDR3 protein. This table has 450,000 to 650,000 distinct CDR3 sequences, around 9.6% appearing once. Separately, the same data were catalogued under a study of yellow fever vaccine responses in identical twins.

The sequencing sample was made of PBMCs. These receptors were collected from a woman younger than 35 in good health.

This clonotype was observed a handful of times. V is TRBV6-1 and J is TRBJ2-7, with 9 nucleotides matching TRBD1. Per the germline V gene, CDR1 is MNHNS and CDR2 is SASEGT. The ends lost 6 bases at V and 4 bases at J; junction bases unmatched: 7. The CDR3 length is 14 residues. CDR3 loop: CASRSTGGGYEQYF. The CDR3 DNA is TGTGCCAGCAGATCTACAGGGGGCGGATACGAGCAGTACTTC.

The CDR3 loop reads CASKPLAGTDTQYF. CDR3 nucleotides: TGCGCCAGCAAACCGCTAGCGGGAACAGATACGCAGTATTTT. The chain employs TRBV5-1 and TRBJ2-3; 9 nucleotides match TRBD2. Germline V gives CDR1 SGHRS, CDR2 YFSETQ. V shed 6 bases, J shed 3 bases, and the junction held 5 bases outside the gene matches. The CDR3 is made up of 14 amino acids.

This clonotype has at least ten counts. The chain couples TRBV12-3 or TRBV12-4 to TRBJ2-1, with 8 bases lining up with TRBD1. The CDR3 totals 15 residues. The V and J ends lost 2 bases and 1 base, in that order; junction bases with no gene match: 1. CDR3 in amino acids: CASSLRTGSYNEQFF. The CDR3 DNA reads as TGTGCCAGCAGTTTAAGGACAGGGTCCTACAATGAGCAGTTCTTC.

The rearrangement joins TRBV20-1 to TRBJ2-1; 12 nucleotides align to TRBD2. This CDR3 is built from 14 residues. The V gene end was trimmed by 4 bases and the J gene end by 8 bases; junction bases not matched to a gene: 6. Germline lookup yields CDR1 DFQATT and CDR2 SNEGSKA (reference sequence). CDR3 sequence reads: CSAILAGGYDEQFF. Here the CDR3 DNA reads TGCAGTGCTATACTAGCGGGAGGTTACGATGAGCAGTTCTTC.

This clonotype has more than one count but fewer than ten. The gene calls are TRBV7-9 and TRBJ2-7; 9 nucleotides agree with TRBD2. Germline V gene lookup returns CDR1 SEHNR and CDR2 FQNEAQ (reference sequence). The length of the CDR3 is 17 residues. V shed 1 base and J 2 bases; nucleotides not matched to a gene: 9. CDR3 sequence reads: CASSLGGLAMDAYEQYF. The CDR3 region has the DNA TGTGCCAGCAGCTTAGGCGGACTAGCGATGGATGCCTACGAGCAGTACTTC.

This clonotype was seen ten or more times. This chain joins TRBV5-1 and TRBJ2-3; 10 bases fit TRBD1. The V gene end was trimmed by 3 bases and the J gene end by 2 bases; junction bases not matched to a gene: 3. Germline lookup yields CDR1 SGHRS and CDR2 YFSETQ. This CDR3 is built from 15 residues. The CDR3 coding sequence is TGCGCCAGCAGCTCCGGGACAGGGGACACAGATACGCAGTATTTT. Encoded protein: CASSSGTGDTDTQYF.